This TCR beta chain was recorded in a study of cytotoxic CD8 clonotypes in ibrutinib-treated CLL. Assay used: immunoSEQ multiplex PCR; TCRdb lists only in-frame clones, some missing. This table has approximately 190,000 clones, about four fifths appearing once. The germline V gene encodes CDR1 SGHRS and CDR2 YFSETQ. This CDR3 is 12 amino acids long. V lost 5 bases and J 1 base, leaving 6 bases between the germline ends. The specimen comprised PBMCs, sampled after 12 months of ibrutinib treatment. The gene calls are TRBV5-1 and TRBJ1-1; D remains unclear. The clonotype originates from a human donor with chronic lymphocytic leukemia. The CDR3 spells CASSSANTEAFF. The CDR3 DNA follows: TGCGCCAGCAGTTCAGCGAACACTGAAGCTTTCTTT.